Ten or more counts support the clone carrying this T cell receptor (beta chain). Its specificity is not known. The sample belongs to a study of response to subunit inactivated influenza vaccine. Findings and limits, study-wide: A suggestion made by the authors is that each seasonal influenza vaccination recruits few new T cells.

MiXCR, run by TCRdb on the RT-PCR reads, gives a single entry per CDR3 protein. This sample carries approximately 170,000 distinct CDR3 sequences, under 15% of them seen once, and the ten largest clones take approximately 27%. Germline lookup yields CDR1 MNHEY and CDR2 SVGEGT. There are 15 residues in the CDR3. After removal of 7 bases from V and 1 base from J, the junction contained 7 bases not matched to a gene. The receptor was isolated from a man aged 50 to 59 who received an inactivated influenza vaccine. This chain links TRBV6-2 or TRBV6-3 with TRBJ2-4; 7 bases agree with TRBD2. The sample consisted of CD8+ T cells sorted from PBMCs, taken more than 4 days after vaccination. CDR3 in DNA: TGTGCCAGCAAAAAGCGGGACCTTGCCAAAAACATTCAGTACTTC. Encoded protein: CASKKRDLAKNIQYF.